This TCR beta chain was sequenced in a study of cytomegalovirus exposure and HLA in healthy donors. Remarks on this clone: Antigen: not known.

Findings and limits, study-wide: In a later analysis, a missense DCLRE1C variant was linked to TCR beta V- and J-gene trimming. Accurate HLA-A and HLA-B prediction from TCR beta sequences was reported for most subjects. Within a later analysis, the majority of CMV-associated TCR beta chains appeared HLA-restricted. Other equally common chains were less clonally expanded than HLA-associated TCR beta chains, a later analysis showed.

Primers: 60 Vbeta forward and 13 Jbeta reverse. Using immunoSEQ multiplex PCR, the repertoire was profiled, and TCRdb retains in-frame clones only, with some absent. The sample table sets out about 160,000 clones. V lost 5 bases and J 3 bases, leaving 8 bases between the germline ends. This CDR3 comprises 12 residues. Per the germline V gene, CDR1 is SGHAT and CDR2 is FQNNGV. The source of this sequence is a woman between 55 and 75 years old in good health and CMV-seronegative. The chain has TRBV11-2 and TRBJ2-7; D is ambiguous. Source material: PBMCs. In DNA form, the CDR3 reads TGTGCCAGCAGCCCGCGATTCTACGAGCAGTACTTC. Translated, it gives CASSPRFYEQYF.